The clone carrying this T cell receptor beta chain was seen only once. These data originate in a study of blood T cell repertoires in COVID-19. Study-level background: Sites in the United States, Italy and Spain provided acute and convalescent COVID-19 samples. T cells, B-cell-depleted T cells, or PBMCs supplied cDNA or gDNA.

The data were produced by immunoSEQ multiplex PCR, yet TCRdb's version contains in-frame clones alone and is incomplete. The table has 30,000 to 35,000 clones, 83% seen once. The CDR3 consists of 17 residues. The V and J genes are TRBV21-1 and TRBJ2-1; TRBD2 is the table's D call and was not checked against the DNA. TRBV21-1 is shown as a pseudogene. The sequencing input was peripheral blood. The receptor was isolated from a man in his fifties or sixties with acute or convalescent COVID-19. The CDR3 loop reads CASSKAELALPYNEQFF. DNA for the CDR3: TGTGCCAGCAGCAAAGCGGAACTAGCTCTTCCGTACAATGAGCAGTTCTTC.